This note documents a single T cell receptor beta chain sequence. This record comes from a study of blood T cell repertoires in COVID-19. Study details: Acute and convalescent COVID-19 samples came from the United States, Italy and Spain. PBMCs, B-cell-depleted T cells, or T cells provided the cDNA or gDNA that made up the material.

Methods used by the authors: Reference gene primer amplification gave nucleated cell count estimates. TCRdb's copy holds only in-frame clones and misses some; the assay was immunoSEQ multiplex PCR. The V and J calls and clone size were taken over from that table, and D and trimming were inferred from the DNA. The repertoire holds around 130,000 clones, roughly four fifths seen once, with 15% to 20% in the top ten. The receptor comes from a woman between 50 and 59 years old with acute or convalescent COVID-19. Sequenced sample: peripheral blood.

DNA of the CDR3: TGTGCCTGGAGTGCAGGTGTGTCAAAAGACGAGCAGTACTTC. As protein: CAWSAGVSKDEQYF. The V and J genes are TRBV30 and TRBJ2-7; no reliable D call. The germline V gene encodes CDR1 GTSNPN and CDR2 SVGIG (reference sequence). V lost 1 base, J lost 5 bases, and 15 bases lay in between. The CDR3 sequence is 14 residues long.